This T cell receptor beta chain was sequenced in a study of blood T cell repertoires in COVID-19. Turning to the study itself: The analysed material was cDNA or gDNA that came from T cells, B-cell-depleted T cells, or PBMCs.

Germline V gene lookup returns CDR1 SNHLY and CDR2 FYNNEI. The CDR3 has 17 residues. J was trimmed by 3 bases and V by 6 bases; bases with no gene match: 11. Study processing details: Amplified reference gene primers provided the basis for estimating nucleated cell counts. Here immunoSEQ multiplex PCR was the method, and the copy in TCRdb shows in-frame clones only, minus some. The V and J calls and clone size come from that table; D and trimming were worked out from the DNA. The table lists about 230,000 clones, around 83% of them singletons, with around 7.9% in the top ten. This clone was observed once.

The V call is TRBV2, the J call TRBJ1-3; 10 bases line up with TRBD1. This receptor was obtained from a man between 40 and 49 years old with active or convalescent COVID-19. Sequenced material: peripheral blood. CDR3 in DNA: TGTGCCAGCAGGCCGGGACAGGGGAAAGAAAGTGGAAACACCATATATTTT. Residues: CASRPGQGKESGNTIYF. Full variable domain (missing parts from reference TRBV2 and TRBJ1-3): EPEVTQTPSHQVTQMGQEVILRCVPISNHLYFYWYRQILGQKVEFLVSFYNNEISEKSEIFDDQFSVERPDGSNFTLKIRSTKLEDSAMYFCASRPGQGKESGNTIYFGEGSWLTVV.